This T cell receptor beta chain was recorded in a study of T cell repertoires in cytomegalovirus infection. On the study more broadly: Carrying CMV and the relevant HLA type showed in public TCR beta signatures.

A few counts support this clonotype. Its antigen is not identified. One entry per CDR3 protein results from TCRdb running MiXCR on the reads. The table has around 770,000 distinct CDR3 sequences, around 29% seen once. Sequencing was performed on cultured CD8+ T cells from PBMCs, taken from culture after CMV antigen stimulation. This receptor was taken from a human donor in good health (CMV status not recorded). Some clones in this sample may be carry-over from other donors' samples.

The CDR3 DNA sequence: TGTGCCAGCGCTAAAATCGACAGGGGAGACACCATATATTTT. The encoded protein is CASAKIDRGDTIYF. This sequence joins TRBV6-5 and TRBJ1-3; TRBD1 agrees at 8 bases. This CDR3 contains 14 residues. CDR1 and CDR2 from the germline V gene are MNHEY and SVGAGI. J was trimmed by 8 bases and V by 8 bases; bases with no gene match: 11.